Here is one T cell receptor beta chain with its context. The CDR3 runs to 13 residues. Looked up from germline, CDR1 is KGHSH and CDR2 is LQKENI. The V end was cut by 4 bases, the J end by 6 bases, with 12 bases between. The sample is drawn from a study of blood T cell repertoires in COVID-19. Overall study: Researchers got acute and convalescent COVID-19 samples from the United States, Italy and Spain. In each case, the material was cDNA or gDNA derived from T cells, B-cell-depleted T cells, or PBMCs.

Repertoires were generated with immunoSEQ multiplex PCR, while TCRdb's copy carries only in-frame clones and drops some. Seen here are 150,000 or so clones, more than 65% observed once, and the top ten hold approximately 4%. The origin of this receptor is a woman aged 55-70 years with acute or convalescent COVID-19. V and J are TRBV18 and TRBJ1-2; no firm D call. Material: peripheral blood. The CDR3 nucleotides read TGTGCCAGCTCACAGACGAACAGAGATGGCTACACCTTC. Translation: CASSQTNRDGYTF.